This T cell receptor (beta chain) is drawn from a study of CD8+CD57+ T cells in acquired aplastic anemia. Overall study findings and caveats: Levels of CD8+ Simpson's diversity were not significantly distinct in patients versus controls.

Germline-derived CDR1 and CDR2 are SGHTA and FQGNSA. Trimming took off 1 base at V and 4 bases at J, with 13 bases between the two ends. This CDR3 spans 15 amino acids. Genomic DNA was employed as the template in profiling TCR beta VDJ and CDR3. TCRdb fed the reads into MiXCR, producing one record per CDR3 protein. This table holds roughly 250,000 distinct CDR3 sequences, 82% found once. Regarding this clonotype: As yet, its antigen is unknown.

By flow cytometry, patients selected for sequencing had shown an expansion of CD8+CD57+ cells. Severe acquired aplastic anemia was diagnosed in all patients. The sequencing input was sorted CD4+, CD8+, or CD8+CD57+ T cells (not recorded which) from PBMCs. The clonotype originates from a human donor with aplastic anemia. The chain employs TRBV7-2 and TRBJ2-5, with D possibly being TRBD2 (5 bases). The CDR3 region has the DNA TGTGCCAGCAGCTTAGGCGGAGCTCGGGGAGAGACCCAGTACTTC. It translates to CASSLGGARGETQYF.